This is a list of T cell receptor beta chains from one sample in a study of T cell repertoires in cytomegalovirus infection. For these receptors, no antigen is known. TCRdb used MiXCR to reprocess the reads, holding one entry per CDR3 protein. The sample shows 450,000 to 600,000 distinct CDR3 sequences, approximately 42% of them seen only once. Sequences were derived from cultured PBMCs, sampled from culture after CMV antigen stimulation. The origin of the receptors is a human donor in good health (CMV status not recorded). Some clones in this sample may be carry-over from other donors' samples. The CDR3 runs from the conserved cysteine through the conserved F or W. The D gene is left open where the match is weak. Size tells how often a clone was seen (once, few, many) or the class of an expanded clone, and some rows leave it out.

.	.	TRBV7-4	TRBJ1-2	CASSRTGTQLYGYTF	TGTGCCAGCAGCAGAACCGGGACACAACTCTATGGCTACACCTTC
.	.	TRBV6-5	TRBJ2-7	CASSSSGEQYF	TGTGCCAGCAGTTCGAGCGGCGAGCAGTACTTC
.	.	TRBV15	TRBJ1-1	CATSRDKSGFPEAFF	TGTGCCACCAGCAGAGATAAATCGGGGTTCCCAGAAGCTTTCTTT
.	.	TRBV7-4	TRBJ1-1	CASNTMGRRRTEAFF	TGTGCCAGCAACACTATGGGCAGGAGGAGGACTGAAGCTTTCTTT
.	.	TRBV6-2/TRBV6-3	TRBJ2-7	CASTIRAPYEQYF	TGTGCCAGCACCATTCGGGCCCCCTACGAGCAGTACTTC
.	.	TRBV7-6	TRBJ2-6	CASSRTAGANVLTF	TGTGCCAGCAGCCGGACGGCTGGGGCCAACGTCCTGACTTTC
few	.	TRBV4-3	TRBJ2-3	CASSREGGGTQYF	TGCGCCAGCAGTCGAGAGGGGGGAGGTACGCAGTATTTT
.	.	TRBV6-2/TRBV6-3	TRBJ2-7	CASSYRGNVPYEQYF	TGTGCCAGCAGTTACAGGGGAAATGTCCCCTACGAGCAGTACTTC
.	TRBD2	TRBV7-9	TRBJ2-3	CATPPPSGSTDTQYF	TGTGCCACCCCGCCACCTAGCGGCAGCACAGATACGCAGTATTTT
.	TRBD2	TRBV7-2	TRBJ2-7	CASSFGLALGVRSSYEQYF	TGTGCCAGCAGCTTCGGACTAGCCTTAGGGGTTAGGAGCTCCTACGAGCAGTACTTC
.	.	TRBV4-1	TRBJ1-4	CASRLNALNEKLFF	TGCGCCAGCAGACTTAATGCCCTTAATGAAAAACTGTTTTTT
few	.	TRBV7-2	TRBJ2-1	CASRPNTYNEQFF	TGTGCCAGCAGGCCAAATACCTACAATGAGCAGTTCTTC
.	.	TRBV7-2	TRBJ2-3	CASSLGARFTDTQYF	TGTGCCAGCAGCTTAGGAGCCAGATTCACAGATACGCAGTATTTT
few	TRBD1	TRBV28	TRBJ1-5	CASSPQGAYQPQHF	TGTGCCAGCAGTCCCCAGGGGGCCTATCAGCCCCAGCATTTT
.	.	TRBV6-1	TRBJ2-5	CASSEQGGTQYF	TGTGCCAGCAGTGAACAGGGGGGGACCCAGTACTTC
.	TRBD2	TRBV11-2	TRBJ2-3	CASSQHPRGLAGPDTQYF	TGTGCCAGCAGCCAACACCCCAGGGGACTAGCGGGACCGGATACGCAGTATTTT
.	.	TRBV5-4	TRBJ1-1	CASSTGPQAEAFF	TGTGCCAGCAGCACGGGACCCCAAGCTGAAGCTTTCTTT
many	TRBD2	TRBV7-2	TRBJ2-7	CASSAGTTSYEQYF	TGTGCCAGCAGTGCCGGGACTACCTCCTACGAGCAGTACTTC
few	TRBD2	TRBV7-9	TRBJ2-1	CASTPPGLAGPNNEQFF	TGTGCCAGCACCCCTCCGGGACTAGCGGGGCCGAACAATGAGCAGTTCTTC
.	.	TRBV7-2	TRBJ2-7	CASSLMEGYYEQYF	TGTGCCAGCAGCTTAATGGAGGGGTACTACGAGCAGTACTTC
few	.	TRBV10-3	TRBJ2-1	CATRSDTSGNEQFF	TGTGCCACCCGATCCGATACCTCGGGCAATGAGCAGTTCTTC
.	TRBD2	TRBV4-3	TRBJ2-1	CASSQVYAGTSFYEQFF	TGCGCCAGCAGCCAAGTATATGCGGGGACTAGTTTTTATGAGCAGTTCTTC
once	.	TRBV6-2/TRBV6-3	TRBJ1-3	CASSYPMNSGNTIYF	TGTGCCAGCAGTTACCCAATGAACTCTGGAAACACCATATATTTT
.	.	TRBV12-3/TRBV12-4	TRBJ1-4	CASSSSEEKLFF	TGTGCCAGCAGTTCCTCTGAAGAAAAACTGTTTTTT
.	TRBD1	TRBV12-3/TRBV12-4	TRBJ2-7	CASSQGAAYEQYF	TGTGCCAGCAGTCAGGGGGCGGCCTACGAGCAGTACTTC
.	TRBD1	TRBV4-1	TRBJ1-1	CASSYGQGNTEAFF	TGCGCCAGCAGCTACGGACAGGGGAACACTGAAGCTTTCTTT
few	.	TRBV4-1	TRBJ2-4	CASSPGPGELAKNIQYF	TGCGCCAGCAGTCCCGGGCCGGGGGAATTAGCCAAAAACATTCAGTACTTC
once	TRBD2	TRBV12-3/TRBV12-4	TRBJ2-3	CASRLGLAADTQYF	TGTGCCAGCAGGTTAGGACTAGCCGCTGATACGCAGTATTTT
few	.	TRBV20-1	TRBJ1-5	CSARGGEQRNQPQHF	TGCAGTGCTAGGGGGGGGGAACAGCGGAATCAGCCCCAGCATTTT
many	TRBD1	TRBV11-2	TRBJ1-1	CASSGYRGLNTEAFF	TGTGCCAGCAGCGGGTACAGGGGGCTGAACACTGAAGCTTTCTTT
.	.	TRBV19	TRBJ1-5	CASSIQQWPQHF	TGTGCCAGTAGTATCCAACAGTGGCCCCAGCATTTT
.	.	TRBV20-1	TRBJ1-1	CSARGSFGTEAFF	TGCAGTGCTAGAGGGTCGTTCGGCACTGAAGCTTTCTTT
few	.	TRBV7-2	TRBJ2-2	CASSLVGASGELFF	TGTGCCAGCAGCCTAGTAGGGGCTTCCGGGGAGCTGTTTTTT
.	.	TRBV6-2/TRBV6-3	TRBJ1-1	CASSPLQGEAFF	TGTGCCAGCAGTCCCCTACAGGGTGAAGCTTTCTTT
.	.	TRBV7-7	TRBJ2-1	CASSPRLHNEQFF	TGTGCCAGCAGCCCCCGACTGCACAATGAGCAGTTCTTC
once	.	TRBV10-3	TRBJ1-1	CAIKGIMNTEAFF	TGTGCCATCAAGGGGATAATGAACACTGAAGCTTTCTTT
.	TRBD1	TRBV7-2	TRBJ1-3	CASSLAPGGAGDTIYF	TGTGCCAGCAGCTTGGCCCCAGGGGGCGCCGGGGACACCATATATTTT
.	.	TRBV6-2/TRBV6-3	TRBJ2-7	CASSYSRQGPYEQYF	TGTGCCAGCAGTTACTCGAGGCAGGGACCCTACGAGCAGTACTTC
.	TRBD2	TRBV7-2	TRBJ2-5	CASSLLAGGSGETQYF	TGTGCCAGCAGCTTGCTAGCGGGTGGGAGCGGGGAGACCCAGTACTTC
.	TRBD2	TRBV7-2	TRBJ2-3	CASSPGLAPDTQYF	TGTGCCAGCAGCCCCGGACTAGCGCCAGATACGCAGTATTTT
few	.	TRBV2	TRBJ2-2	CASSEARVGAGELFF	TGTGCCAGCAGTGAAGCGCGTGTAGGTGCCGGGGAGCTGTTTTTT
.	.	TRBV7-2	TRBJ1-1	CASSEGFTEAFF	TGTGCCAGCAGCGAGGGTTTTACTGAAGCTTTCTTT
.	.	TRBV19	TRBJ1-3	CASSHRDIDGNTIYF	TGTGCCAGTAGCCACCGGGACATCGATGGAAACACCATATATTTT
.	.	TRBV11-2	TRBJ2-5	CASSSRERRTQYF	TGTGCCAGCAGCAGCCGGGAGAGGAGGACCCAGTACTTC
.	.	TRBV12-3/TRBV12-4	TRBJ2-5	CASSLALGVQTQYF	TGTGCCAGCAGTTTAGCGTTGGGGGTGCAGACCCAGTACTTC
.	TRBD2	TRBV19	TRBJ2-1	CASSKSGGAIEQFF	TGTGCCAGTAGTAAGAGCGGGGGGGCGATTGAGCAGTTCTTC
once	TRBD2	TRBV20-1	TRBJ2-2	CSARDDGGAGTGELFF	TGCAGTGCTAGAGATGACGGGGGGGCGGGAACCGGGGAGCTGTTTTTT
.	.	TRBV7-6	TRBJ2-5	CASSPPPSRTTQYF	TGTGCCAGCAGCCCGCCCCCGTCTAGAACAACCCAGTACTTC